One and the same sample provided the 15 T cell receptor beta chains below, sequenced in a study of molecular identifiers for immune sequencing clone quantification (dated by TCRdb to between 2017 and 2018). Library prep was done by PCR. TCRdb lists the instrument as NextSeq 500. The public reads were run again by TCRdb, first through fastp at Q25 and then through MiXCR, and only productive beta chains were kept. Each record represents a unique CDR3 protein, reported with the most common genes and DNA among its rows. The sample profile shows approximately 550,000 distinct CDR3 sequences; around 23% of them were found once. The ten largest account for roughly 0.79% of the sample. The sequenced sample consisted of naive CD8+ T cells from blood, with Jurkat cell RNA spiked in. In light of the paper, this sample's cell subset or site label describes: FACS-sorted CD8+CD4-CCR7+CD45RA+ naive T cells. Receptors were obtained from a human donor in good health. Some libraries in this study had Jurkat cell RNA spiked in.

This clonotype has ten or more counts. The chain recombines TRBV7-9 with TRBJ2-5; the match to TRBD1 covers 7 bases. Germline assignment: CDR1 SEHNR and CDR2 FQNEAQ (reference sequence). The ends lost 6 bases at V and 2 bases at J; junction bases unmatched: 3. The length of the CDR3 is 13 residues. The CDR3 DNA reads as TGTGCCAGCAGGCCGGGACAGCAAGAGACCCAGTACTTC. Residues: CASRPGQQETQYF.

This chain links TRBV7-9 with TRBJ2-1; D gene unclear. V was trimmed by 1 base and J by 6 bases, leaving 13 bases between them. From germline, CDR1 is SEHNR and CDR2 FQNEAQ (reference sequence). The CDR3 is made up of 15 amino acids. This CDR3 is CASSLVYGPSNEQFF. In DNA form, the CDR3 reads TGTGCCAGCAGCTTAGTTTACGGCCCCTCCAATGAGCAGTTCTTC. Using reference TRBV7-9 and TRBJ2-1 for the parts outside the CDR3, the full variable domain is DTGVSQNPRHKITKRGQNVTFRCDPISEHNRLYWYRQTLGQGPEFLTYFQNEAQLEKSRLLSDRFSAERPKGSFSTLEIQRTEQGDSAMYLCASSLVYGPSNEQFFGPGTRLTVL.

A word on this clonotype: A much more abundant neighbour one base away suggests this may be a read error. The rearrangement uses TRBV6-5 and TRBJ1-5; weak D call: TRBD1 (5 bases). The CDR3 extends over 14 amino acids. V lost 8 bases and J lost 2, with 13 bases in between. Looked up from germline, CDR1 is MNHEY and CDR2 is SVGAGI. This CDR3 reads CASARQSGNQPQHF. The CDR3 coding sequence is TGTGCCAGCGCCCGACAGTCAGGCAATCAGCCCCAGCATTTT.

The table lists this clonotype with many counts. The chain links TRBV2 to TRBJ2-3, with D tentatively TRBD2 (6 bases). The V and J ends lost 2 bases and 0 bases respectively, with 12 bases between them. The CDR3 runs to 16 residues. The germline V gene encodes CDR1 SNHLY and CDR2 FYNNEI. This CDR3 is CASSESSGPSTDTQYF. DNA for the CDR3: TGTGCCAGCAGTGAAAGTAGCGGACCTAGCACAGATACGCAGTATTTT.

On this clonotype: A much larger clone differs by one base, so this may be a read error. This chain links TRBV5-4 with TRBJ2-3; D is possibly TRBD2 (6 bases). Looked up from germline, CDR1 is SGHNT and CDR2 is YYREEE (reference sequence). The CDR3 runs to 15 residues. The CDR3 coding sequence is TGTGCCTGCAGCCCTAACCCGGACTATCAGGTTACGCAGTATTTT. It translates to CACSPNPDYQVTQYF. The variable domain in full, completed from reference TRBV5-4 and TRBJ2-3, reads ETGVTQSPTHLIKTRGQQVTLRCSSQSGHNTVSWYQQALGQGPQFIFQYYREEENGRGNFPPRFSGLQFPNYSSELNVNALELDDSALYLCACSPNPDYQVTQYFGPGTRLTVL.

This clonotype has at least ten counts. V is TRBV6-6 and J is TRBJ1-5, with no clear D. V was clipped by 0 bases and J by 2 bases, with 8 bases between them. Germline lookup yields CDR1 MNHNY and CDR2 SVGAGI (reference sequence). The CDR3 totals 15 residues. Here the CDR3 DNA reads TGTGCCAGCAGTTACTCGCACGGCGGCAATCAGCCCCAGCATTTT. Protein sequence: CASSYSHGGNQPQHF.

This clonotype was recorded at least ten times. V usage is TRBV29-1 and J usage is TRBJ2-2; 10 bases are shared with TRBD1. The germline CDR1 and CDR2 sequences are SQVTM and ANQGSEA. The CDR3 consists of 13 residues. The V and J ends lost 7 bases and 7 bases, in that order; junction bases with no gene match: 6. As DNA, the CDR3 is TGCAGCGCCCGACAGGGGGCTTACGGGGAGCTGTTTTTT. Protein sequence: CSARQGAYGELFF.

This clonotype was detected once. The CDR3 loop reads CASSQDAAGKDQPQHF. For the CDR3, the DNA is TGCGCCAGCAGCCAAGATGCGGCAGGGAAGGATCAGCCCCAGCATTTT. The rearrangement links TRBV4-3 to TRBJ1-5; tentative D call: TRBD1 (5 bases). This CDR3 has 16 residues. Trimming left V 0 bases short and J 5 bases short, with 14 bases between. Germline lookup yields CDR1 LGHNA and CDR2 YSLEER.

The J gene is TRBJ2-1, the V gene TRBV6-4; D gene uncertain. Germline values: CDR1 MRHNA, CDR2 SNTAGT. The CDR3 is made up of 13 amino acids. Trimming took 2 bases from V and 7 from J, leaving 9 bases between them. This CDR3 reads CASSDTIWNEQFF. The CDR3, as DNA: TGTGCCAGCAGTGACACGATATGGAATGAGCAGTTCTTC.

This chain links TRBV28 with TRBJ2-7, with a possible D match to TRBD2 (6 bases). Germline V CDR1 and CDR2: MDHEN, SYDVKM. V gave up 7 bases and J gave up 4 bases, with 20 bases separating them. The CDR3 consists of 15 residues. CDR3 loop: CASTLSLGGNYEQYF. The CDR3, as DNA: TGTGCCAGCACCCTAAGTCTTGGGGGGAATTACGAGCAGTACTTC.

This clonotype turned up a few times. The chain employs TRBV27 and TRBJ2-2; 7 nucleotides line up with TRBD2. After removal of 0 bases from V and 6 bases from J, the junction contained 1 base not matched to a gene. CDR1 is MNHEY and CDR2 is SMNVEV in the germline V gene (reference sequence). This CDR3 contains 14 residues. CDR3: CASSLSGRAGELFF. The DNA for the CDR3 is TGTGCCAGCAGTTTATCTGGGAGGGCCGGGGAGCTGTTTTTT.

V and J are TRBV6-6 and TRBJ1-3; D is ambiguous. The CDR3 is 15 amino acids. The V end lost 5 bases, the J end lost 2 bases, and 13 bases lay between the germline ends. Looked up from germline, CDR1 is MNHNY and CDR2 is SVGAGI (reference sequence). The CDR3 nucleotides are TGTGCCAGCAGTCCCACACCATCAGCTGGAAACACCATATATTTT. Residues: CASSPTPSAGNTIYF.

This clonotype was seen more than once but under ten times. The chain employs TRBV20-1 and TRBJ2-7, with TRBD2 matching over 9 bases. CDR3 length: 18 residues. Looked up from germline, CDR1 is DFQATT and CDR2 is SNEGSKA (reference sequence). The ends lost 5 bases at V and 0 bases at J; junction bases unmatched: 17. CDR3 loop: CSAGPVVAGARSSYEQYF. The CDR3 nucleotides read TGCAGTGCTGGACCGGTTGTAGCGGGGGCCAGGAGCTCCTACGAGCAGTACTTC.

Points on this clonotype: The junction departs from germline at one end; a sequencing error may be responsible. The chain is built from TRBV9 and TRBJ2-2; 7 bases agree with TRBD2. The germline CDR1 and CDR2 sequences are SGDLS and YYNGEE. This CDR3 contains 16 residues. CDR3 in DNA: TGTGCCAGCAGCGTAGAGACTAGCTGGAACACCGAGGAGCTGTTTTTT. This gives the protein CASSVETSWNTEELFF.

This clonotype has a count of ten or more. The rearrangement uses TRBV4-3 and TRBJ2-5; 11 nucleotides line up with TRBD2. The germline V gene encodes CDR1 LGHNA and CDR2 YSLEER. The trim removed 4 bases at V and 5 bases at J, leaving 6 bases unmatched. This CDR3 is built from 15 residues. Written as DNA, the CDR3 is TGCGCCAGCAGCCGCGGGACTAGCGGTTGGGAGACCCAGTACTTC. This encodes CASSRGTSGWETQYF.